This T cell receptor (beta chain) was observed in a study of siplizumab effects on memory and regulatory T cells. This CDR3 has 15 amino acids. V lost 5 bases and J lost 4, with 18 bases in between. CDR1 is SGHAT and CDR2 is FQNNGV in the germline V gene. Libraries were prepared by immunoSEQ multiplex PCR; TCRdb keeps only in-frame clonotypes and omits some of them. The data contain some 120,000 clones, around 93% of them singletons. V usage is TRBV11-2 and J usage is TRBJ2-7; D perhaps matches TRBD1 (5 bases). This sequence originates from a human donor in good health. Specimen: non-Treg CD4+ T cells sorted from blood. Here the CDR3 DNA reads TGTGCCAGCAGCCCCCAAGCAGGGTATCAATACGAGCAGTACTTC. This gives the protein CASSPQAGYQYEQYF.